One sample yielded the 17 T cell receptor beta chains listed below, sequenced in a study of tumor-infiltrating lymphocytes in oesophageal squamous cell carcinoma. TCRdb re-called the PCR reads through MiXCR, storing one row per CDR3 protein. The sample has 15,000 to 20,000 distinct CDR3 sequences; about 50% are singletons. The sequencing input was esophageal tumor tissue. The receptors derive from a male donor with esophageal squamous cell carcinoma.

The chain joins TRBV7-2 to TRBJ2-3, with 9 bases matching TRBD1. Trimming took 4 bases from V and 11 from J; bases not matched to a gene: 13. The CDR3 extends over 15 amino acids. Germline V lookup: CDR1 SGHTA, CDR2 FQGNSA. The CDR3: CASSSSGTGTYEQYF. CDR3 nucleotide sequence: TGTGCCAGCAGCTCATCCGGGACAGGGACGTACGAGCAGTATTTT.

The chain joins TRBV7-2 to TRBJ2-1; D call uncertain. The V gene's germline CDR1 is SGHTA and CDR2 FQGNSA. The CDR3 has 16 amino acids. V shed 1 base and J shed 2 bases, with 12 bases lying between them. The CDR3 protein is CASSLDASFTYNEQFF. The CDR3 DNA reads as TGTGCCAGCAGCTTAGACGCATCGTTTACCTACAATGAGCAGTTCTTC.

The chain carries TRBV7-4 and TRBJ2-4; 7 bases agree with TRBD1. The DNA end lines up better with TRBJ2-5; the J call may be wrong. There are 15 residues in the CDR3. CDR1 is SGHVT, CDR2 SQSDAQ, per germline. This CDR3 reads CASSFSTGTDETQYF. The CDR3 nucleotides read TGTGCCAGCAGCTTCTCTACCGGGACAGACGAGACCCAGTACTTC.

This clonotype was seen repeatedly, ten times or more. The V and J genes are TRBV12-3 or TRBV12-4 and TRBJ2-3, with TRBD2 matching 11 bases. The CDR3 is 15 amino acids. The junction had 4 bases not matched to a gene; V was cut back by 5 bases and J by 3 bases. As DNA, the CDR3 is TGTGCCAGCAGTCCTAGCGGGAGGAAGACAGATACGCAGTATTTT. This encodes CASSPSGRKTDTQYF.

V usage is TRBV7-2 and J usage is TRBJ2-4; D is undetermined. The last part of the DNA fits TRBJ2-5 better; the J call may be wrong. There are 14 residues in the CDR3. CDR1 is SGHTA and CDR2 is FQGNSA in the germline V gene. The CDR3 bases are TGTGCCAGCAGCACCGGACCAGTCGGGGAGACCCAGTACTTC. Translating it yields CASSTGPVGETQYF.

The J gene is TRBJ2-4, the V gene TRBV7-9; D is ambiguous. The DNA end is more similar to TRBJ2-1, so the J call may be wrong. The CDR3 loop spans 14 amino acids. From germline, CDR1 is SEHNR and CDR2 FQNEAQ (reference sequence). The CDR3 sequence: CASSLEATQPQQFF. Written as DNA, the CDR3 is TGTGCCAGCAGCTTAGAGGCTACCCAACCACAGCAGTTCTTC.

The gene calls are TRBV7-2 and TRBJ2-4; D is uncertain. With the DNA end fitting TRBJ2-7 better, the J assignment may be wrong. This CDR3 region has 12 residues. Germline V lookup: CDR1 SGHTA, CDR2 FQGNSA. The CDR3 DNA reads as TGTGCCAGCAGTTCCGGAGCCTACGAGCAGTACTTC. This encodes CASSSGAYEQYF.

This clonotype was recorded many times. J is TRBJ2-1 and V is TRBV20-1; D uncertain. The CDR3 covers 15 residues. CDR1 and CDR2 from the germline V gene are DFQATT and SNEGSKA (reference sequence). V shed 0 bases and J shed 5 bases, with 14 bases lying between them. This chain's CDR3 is CSARDPSTWDNEQFF. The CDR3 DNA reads TGCAGTGCTAGAGATCCGAGCACGTGGGACAATGAGCAGTTCTTC.

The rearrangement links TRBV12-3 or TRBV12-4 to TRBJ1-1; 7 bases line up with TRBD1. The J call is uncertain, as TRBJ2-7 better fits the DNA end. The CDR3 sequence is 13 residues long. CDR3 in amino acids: CASSQRDSLEQYF. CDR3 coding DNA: TGTGCCAGCAGCCAAAGGGACAGTCTCGAGCAGTACTTC.

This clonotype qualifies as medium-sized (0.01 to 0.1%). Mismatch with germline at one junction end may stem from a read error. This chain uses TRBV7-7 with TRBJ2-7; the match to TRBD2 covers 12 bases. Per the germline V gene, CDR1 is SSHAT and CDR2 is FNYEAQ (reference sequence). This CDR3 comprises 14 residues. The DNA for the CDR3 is TGTGCTAGCAGCTTGACTAGCGGGGGCTACGAGCAGTACTTC. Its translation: CASSLTSGGYEQYF. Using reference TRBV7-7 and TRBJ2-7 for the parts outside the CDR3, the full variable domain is GAGVSQSPRYKVTKRGQDVTLRCDPISSHATLYWYQQALGQGPEFLTYFNYEAQPDKSGLPSDRFSAERPEGSISTLTIQRTEQRDSAMYRCASSLTSGGYEQYFGPGTRLTVT.

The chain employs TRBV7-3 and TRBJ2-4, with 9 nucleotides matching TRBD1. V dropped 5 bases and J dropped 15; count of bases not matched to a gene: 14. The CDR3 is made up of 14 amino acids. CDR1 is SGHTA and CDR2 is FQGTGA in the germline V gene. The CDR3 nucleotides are TGTGCCAGCAGCCGACAGGGGGAGGCCGGGGAGCTGTACTTC. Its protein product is CASSRQGEAGELYF. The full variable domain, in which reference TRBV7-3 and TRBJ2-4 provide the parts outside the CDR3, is GAGVSQTPSNKVTEKGKYVELRCDPISGHTALYWYRQSLGQGPEFLIYFQGTGAADDSGLPNDRFFAVRPEGSVSTLKIQRTERGDSAVYLCASSRQGEAGELYFGAGTRLSVL.

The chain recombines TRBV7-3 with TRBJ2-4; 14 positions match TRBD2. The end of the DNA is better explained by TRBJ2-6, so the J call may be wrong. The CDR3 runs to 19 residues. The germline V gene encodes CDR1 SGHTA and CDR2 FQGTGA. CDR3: CASSPTGLAGVGGANVLTF. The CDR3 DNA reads TGTGCCAGCAGCCCTACGGGACTAGCGGGAGTTGGAGGGGCCAACGTCCTGACTTTC.

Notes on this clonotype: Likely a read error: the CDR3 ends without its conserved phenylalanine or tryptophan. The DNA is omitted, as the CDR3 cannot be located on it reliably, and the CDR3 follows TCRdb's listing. The CDR3 spells CASSDLGGAFYEQYFGN. This chain uses TRBV6-2 or TRBV6-3 with TRBJ2-3; the table calls TRBD1, which could not be checked here. The CDR3 has 17 amino acids, counting both end residues. Germline V lookup: CDR1 MNHEY, CDR2 SVGEGT.

The CDR3 DNA reads as TGTGCCAGCAGCTTACGCCGGGACAGTGAGCAGTTCTTC. Translation: CASSLRRDSEQFF. This chain uses TRBV7-2 with TRBJ2-1, with TRBD1 identical over 7 bases. CDR1 is SGHTA, CDR2 FQGNSA, per germline. The CDR3 covers 13 residues. The ends lost 2 bases at V and 9 bases at J; junction bases unmatched: 4.

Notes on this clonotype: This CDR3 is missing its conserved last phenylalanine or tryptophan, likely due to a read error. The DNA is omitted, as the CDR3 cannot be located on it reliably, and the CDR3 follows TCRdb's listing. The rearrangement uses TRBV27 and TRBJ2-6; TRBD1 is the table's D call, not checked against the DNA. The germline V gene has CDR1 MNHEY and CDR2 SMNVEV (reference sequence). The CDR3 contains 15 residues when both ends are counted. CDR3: CASRQDGSYEQYFGA.

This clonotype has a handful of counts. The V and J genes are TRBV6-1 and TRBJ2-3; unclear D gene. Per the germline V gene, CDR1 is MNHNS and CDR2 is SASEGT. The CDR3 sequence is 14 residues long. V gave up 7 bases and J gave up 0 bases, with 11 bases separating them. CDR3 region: CASTERRSTDTQYF. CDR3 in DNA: TGTGCCAGCACCGAGAGGCGCAGCACAGATACGCAGTATTTT.

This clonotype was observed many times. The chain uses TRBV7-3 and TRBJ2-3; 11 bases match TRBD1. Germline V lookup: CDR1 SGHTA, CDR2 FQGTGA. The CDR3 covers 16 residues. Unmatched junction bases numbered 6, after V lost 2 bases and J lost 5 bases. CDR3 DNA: TGTGCCAGCAGCTTAGGAAGGACAGGGGGCGGAGATACGCAGTATTTT. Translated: CASSLGRTGGGDTQYF.